The entry below gives a single T cell receptor (beta chain) sequence along with its context. Trimming at V came to 0 bases and at J to 4 bases, leaving 9 bases not matched to a gene. CDR1 and CDR2 (germline): SGHRS, YFSETQ. This CDR3 contains 17 residues. Participants, roughly 18 to 90 years old, spanned under 25 US areas. Within 2 weeks before study entry, exposed participants met a COVID-19 case. The protocol was immunoSEQ multiplex PCR, while the TCRdb copy is restricted to in-frame clones and leaves out a portion. The data contain about 260,000 clones, about 90% of them singletons. The data were obtained in a study of blood T cell repertoires in COVID-19. Turning to the study itself: COVID-19 samples, acute and convalescent, were from the United States, Italy and Spain. The cDNA or gDNA used as material had been derived from T cells, B-cell-depleted T cells, or PBMCs.

The source material was PBMCs or T cells enriched from blood (not recorded which). This sequence originates from a man aged 45 to 65 who had been exposed to COVID-19. This sequence joins TRBV5-1 and TRBJ1-4; 7 bases map to TRBD1. CDR3 sequence (DNA): TGCGCCAGCAGCTTGGGAGACAGGGCCGACTTTAATGAAAAACTGTTTTTT. Its protein is CASSLGDRADFNEKLFF.